This T cell receptor (beta chain) was recorded in a study of blood T cell repertoires in COVID-19. Study as a whole: The cDNA or gDNA used as material had been derived from T cells, B-cell-depleted T cells, or PBMCs.

Repertoires were generated with immunoSEQ multiplex PCR, while TCRdb's copy carries only in-frame clones and drops some. Of about 300,000 clones in the sample, around 84% were seen once. The CDR3 covers 16 residues. The junction had 5 bases not matched to a gene; V was cut back by 3 bases and J by 4 bases. The V gene's germline CDR1 is MDHEN and CDR2 SYDVKM. Regarding this clone: Different DNA sequences within this sample yield the same CDR3.

The clonotype originates from a human donor with COVID-19, enrolled during active disease. The donor label of this sample is uncertain. The sample taken for sequencing was peripheral blood. The chain uses TRBV28 and TRBJ2-1, with 11 bases matching TRBD2. CDR3 DNA: TGTGCCAGCAGTTTCCTAGCGGGAGGCCCTTACAATGAGCAGTTCTTC. Its protein is CASSFLAGGPYNEQFF.